This entry lists 7 T cell receptor beta chains sequenced from one sample in a study of beta chain features in type 1 diabetes. The entirety of the isolated RNA underwent reverse transcription, so expressed TCRB transcripts were sequenced. Sequencing used immunoSEQ multiplex PCR; TCRdb keeps in-frame clones, though not all of them. The sample holds 40,000 to 55,000 clones, approximately 44% seen once. The study's findings and limits: For Type 1 diabetes patients, all four CD4+ subsets carried TCRB CDR3s that were moderately but significantly shorter.

No antigen is known for these receptors. Sequencing was done on a sample of stem cell memory CD4+ T cells from blood. Receptors originate from a man aged 25-45 years with type 1 diabetes.

This chain links TRBV5-1 with TRBJ1-5; no definite D call. The CDR3 totals 13 residues. Trimming cost V 5 bases and J 3 bases, with 9 bases left between them. Germline lookup yields CDR1 SGHRS and CDR2 YFSETQ. CDR3 sequence reads: CASRRGYNQPQHF. The CDR3 DNA sequence: TGCGCCAGCAGACGGGGATACAATCAGCCCCAGCATTTT.

This sequence joins TRBV19 and TRBJ1-5; D ambiguous. V gave up 2 bases and J gave up 2 bases, with 16 bases separating them. This CDR3 has 17 amino acids. CDR1 is LNHDA, CDR2 SQIVND, per germline (reference sequence). Here the CDR3 DNA reads TGTGCCAGTAGTATAACCCGCCTGGGCAGAGGCAATCAGCCCCAGCATTTT. This sequence encodes CASSITRLGRGNQPQHF.

This clone has only a few counts. The chain links TRBV2 to TRBJ1-1; no firm D call. CDR1 and CDR2 from the germline V gene are SNHLY and FYNNEI. This CDR3 has 13 amino acids. Deletions cut 5 bases from V and 8 bases from J, with 15 bases between. CDR3 sequence reads: CASSQEGRGEAFF. CDR3 in DNA: TGTGCCAGCAGTCAAGAAGGTAGAGGGGAAGCTTTCTTT.

The V call is TRBV11-2, the J call TRBJ2-3; 10 bases fit TRBD1. CDR3 size: 15 residues. With V trimmed by 5 bases and J by 5 bases, 7 bases remained unmatched. Germline V gene data show CDR1 as SGHAT and CDR2 as FQNNGV. DNA for the CDR3: TGTGCCAGCAGCCCGCGGGACAGGGGAGGAGATACGCAGTATTTT. Amino acid sequence: CASSPRDRGGDTQYF.

The chain carries TRBV7-9 and TRBJ2-1; D possibly corresponds to TRBD2 (5 bases). The V gene's germline CDR1 is SEHNR and CDR2 FQNEAQ (reference sequence). The V gene lost 5 bases and the J gene lost 0 bases, with 8 bases spanning the gap. CDR3 length: 14 residues. CDR3 protein: CASSPRGSYNEQFF. The CDR3 DNA sequence: TGTGCCAGCAGCCCCCGGGGCTCCTACAATGAGCAGTTCTTC.

The genes are TRBV6-5 and TRBJ2-7; 7 bases fit TRBD2. Trimming took 0 bases from V and 4 from J; bases not matched to a gene: 3. This CDR3 spans 14 amino acids. The germline V gene has CDR1 MNHEY and CDR2 SVGAGI. CDR3 sequence: CASSYSGTTYEQYF. In DNA, the CDR3 is TGTGCCAGCAGTTACTCGGGGACTACATACGAGCAGTACTTC.

J is TRBJ2-7 and V is TRBV25-1; possible D gene TRBD1, 5 bases. The CDR3 runs 17 residues. Germline V gives CDR1 MGHDK, CDR2 SYGVNS. Trimming stripped 6 bases from V and 1 base from J, with 22 bases between. CDR3 sequence: CASSGPRARQISYEQYF. The CDR3, as DNA: TGTGCCAGCAGCGGTCCCCGTGCACGACAGATTTCCTACGAGCAGTACTTC.